The present entry profiles one T cell receptor beta chain with its context. This record comes from a study of blood T cell repertoires in COVID-19. Study summary: Spain, Italy and the United States supplied samples that represented acute and convalescent COVID-19. PBMCs, B-cell-depleted T cells, or T cells provided the cDNA or gDNA that made up the material.

The germline V gene encodes CDR1 SGHTA and CDR2 FQGNSA. V dropped 5 bases and J dropped 6; count of bases not matched to a gene: 2. The CDR3 has 13 amino acids. In the authors' workflow: Estimation of nucleated cell counts relied on the amplification of reference gene primers. The assay was immunoSEQ multiplex PCR, and TCRdb's table has in-frame clones only and misses some. D and trimming were read from the DNA, whereas the V and J calls and clone size are those reported in that table. The sample lists a few hundred thousand clones; 90% were seen once. Recruited during active infection, patients (from Seattle) were subsequently followed longitudinally.

The specimen sequenced was peripheral blood. The rearrangement joins TRBV7-2 to TRBJ1-5, with 9 positions matching TRBD1. The TCR was taken from a woman aged 40 to 50 with COVID-19, enrolled during active disease. The CDR3 region has the DNA TGTGCCAGCAGCCGGGACAGGGTTCAGCCCCAGCATTTT. Translation: CASSRDRVQPQHF. Filled out from reference TRBV7-2 and TRBJ1-5, the complete variable domain reads GAGVSQSPSNKVTEKGKDVELRCDPISGHTALYWYRQSLGQGLEFLIYFQGNSAPDKSGLPSDRFSAERTGGSVSTLTIQRTQQEDSAVYLCASSRDRVQPQHFGDGTRLSIL.